These T cell receptor beta chains were read from a single sample in a study of control samples from healthy donors and cancer patients. Sequenced by immunoSEQ multiplex PCR; TCRdb stores in-frame clones only, minus some. The table shows about 160,000 clones, with 95% to 96% occurring only once. Sequenced input: blood. All receptors come from a woman aged 25 to 39 in good health. CDR3s include the opening cysteine and the closing phenylalanine or tryptophan. The D gene is left open where the match is weak. Part of the rows lack a size; the others show once, few, many or a class for expanded clones.

CDR3aa | CDR3nt | abundance | d_gene | j_gene | len | v_gene
CASSQSGTDTQYF | TGTGCCAGCTCACAGTCCGGGACAGATACGCAGTATTTT | NA | NA | TRBJ2-3 | 13 | TRBV18
CASRASYEQYF | TGTGCCAGCAGAGCCTCCTACGAGCAGTACTTC | NA | NA | TRBJ2-7 | 11 | TRBV25-1
CASSLSTDYGYTF | TGTGCCAGCAGCCTGTCGACTGACTATGGCTACACCTTC | NA | NA | TRBJ1-2 | 13 | TRBV14
CARRRGSGANVLTF | TGTGCCAGAAGGAGAGGTTCTGGGGCCAACGTCCTGACTTTC | NA | NA | TRBJ2-6 | 14 | TRBV5-3
CASSPRGQGAEAFF | TGTGCCAGCAGCCCCCGGGGGCAGGGCGCTGAAGCTTTCTTT | NA | NA | TRBJ1-1 | 14 | TRBV13
CASSQLGDTQYF | TGTGCCAGCAGCCAATTAGGAGATACGCAGTATTTT | NA | NA | TRBJ2-3 | 12 | TRBV11-3
CASSQDGRSTDTQYF | TGTGCCAGCAGCCAAGACGGACGGTCAACAGATACGCAGTATTTT | NA | NA | TRBJ2-3 | 15 | TRBV3-1/TRBV3-2
CASSLFASGDEQYF | TGTGCCAGCAGCTTATTCGCTAGCGGAGACGAGCAGTACTTC | once | TRBD2 | TRBJ2-7 | 14 | TRBV7-9
CASSSETNWEEFF | TGTGCCAGCAGCTCGGAGACGAACTGGGAGGAGTTCTTC | NA | NA | TRBJ2-1 | 13 | TRBV5-5
CASSQSEGLHGYTF | TGCGCCAGCAGCCAATCGGAGGGTTTACATGGCTACACCTTC | NA | NA | TRBJ1-2 | 14 | TRBV4-1
CASSPDRGDNQPQHF | TGTGCCAGCAGTCCGGACAGGGGAGACAATCAGCCCCAGCATTTT | NA | TRBD1 | TRBJ1-5 | 15 | TRBV28
CASSSETGGSGELFF | TGTGCCAGCAGTTCAGAGACAGGGGGGTCCGGGGAGCTGTTTTTT | NA | TRBD1 | TRBJ2-2 | 15 | TRBV27
CASSPTGQGEGYEQYF | TGCGCCAGCAGCCCTACCGGACAGGGAGAAGGCTACGAGCAGTACTTC | NA | TRBD1 | TRBJ2-7 | 16 | TRBV5-1
CASSRQGENTEAFF | TGTGCCAGCAGTCGACAGGGCGAGAACACTGAAGCTTTCTTT | NA | TRBD1 | TRBJ1-1 | 14 | TRBV6-6
CASRYWTGPNTEAFF | TGTGCCAGCAGATATTGGACAGGGCCGAACACTGAAGCTTTCTTT | NA | TRBD1 | TRBJ1-1 | 15 | TRBV6-5
CASSQVSGGNTEAFF | TGTGCCAGCAGCCAAGTATCAGGGGGGAACACTGAAGCTTTCTTT | NA | TRBD1 | TRBJ1-1 | 15 | TRBV4-2
CASSDRSYEQYF | TGTGCCAGCAGCGACCGGTCCTACGAGCAGTACTTC | NA | NA | TRBJ2-7 | 12 | TRBV12-3/TRBV12-4
CASSPKVGSRYEQYF | TGTGCCAGCTCACCAAAAGTGGGGTCTAGGTACGAGCAGTACTTC | NA | NA | TRBJ2-7 | 15 | TRBV18
CASSPQSRTGTPYEQYF | TGTGCCAGCAGCCCTCAGTCACGAACAGGGACTCCCTACGAGCAGTACTTC | NA | NA | TRBJ2-7 | 17 | TRBV7-2
CASSYIVGGGYF | TGTGCCAGCAGTTACATTGTTGGTGGTGGGTACTTC | NA | NA | TRBJ2-7 | 12 | TRBV6-6
CASSFRGTDTQYF | TGTGCCAGCAGCTTTAGGGGCACAGATACGCAGTATTTT | NA | NA | TRBJ2-3 | 13 | TRBV7-2
CASSFSGQDTEAFF | TGTGCCAGCAGCTTCTCCGGACAGGACACTGAAGCTTTCTTT | NA | TRBD1 | TRBJ1-1 | 14 | TRBV6-5
CASGLTSDRPGEAFF | TGTGCTAGTGGTTTGACCTCGGACAGGCCCGGTGAAGCTTTCTTT | NA | TRBD1 | TRBJ1-1 | 15 | TRBV12-5
CASSSRAGEETQYF | TGTGCTAGCAGCTCCCGAGCGGGGGAAGAGACCCAGTACTTC | NA | TRBD2 | TRBJ2-5 | 14 | TRBV7-7
CASSPQGAISYNEQFF | TGTGCCAGCAGTCCCCAGGGGGCCATCTCCTACAATGAGCAGTTCTTC | NA | TRBD1 | TRBJ2-1 | 16 | TRBV28
CASSNSGGFGNQPQHF | TGTGCCAGCAGTAACTCCGGGGGGTTCGGCAATCAGCCCCAGCATTTT | NA | NA | TRBJ1-5 | 16 | TRBV6-2/TRBV6-3
CASSLSNRNQPQHF | TGTGCCAGCAGCTTAAGCAACAGGAATCAGCCCCAGCATTTT | NA | NA | TRBJ1-5 | 14 | TRBV7-2
CASSCEQYRGRGVGNQPQHF | TGCGCCAGCAGCTGCGAACAGTACAGGGGACGGGGGGTCGGCAATCAGCCCCAGCATTTT | NA | TRBD1 | TRBJ1-5 | 20 | TRBV5-1
CASSLPPGRLNTGELFF | TGTGCCAGCAGTTTGCCGCCGGGACGACTGAACACCGGGGAGCTGTTTTTT | NA | NA | TRBJ2-2 | 17 | TRBV28